The next 25 T cell receptor beta chains were all read from a single sample in a study of vaccination and CD4 T cells after COVID-19. As to treatment: approximately 9-day PBMC culture with coronavirus spike peptide pools or control peptides (ViraFEST assay). Sequenced with the Oncomine TCR Beta short-read assay was DNA taken from cultured CD4+ T cells. TCRdb analysed the PCR reads with MiXCR anew, one entry per CDR3 protein. The sample includes tens of thousands of distinct CDR3 sequences, roughly three fifths seen only once; the top ten take 10% to 15%. Their recognized antigens are unknown. The material was CD4+ T cells from blood, cultured in vitro, obtained after SARS-CoV-2 vaccination. The source of these receptors is a human donor who received a COVID-19 vaccine.

This clonotype was found a few times. The chain combines TRBV11-2 with TRBJ1-2; D perhaps matches TRBD1 (5 bases). Germline CDR1 SGHAT, CDR2 FQNNGV. V was cut by 4 bases and J by 7 bases, with 13 bases left in between. The CDR3 contains 13 residues. The CDR3 sequence: CASSSPGRRGYTF. The CDR3 region has the DNA TGTGCCAGCAGCTCCCCGGGACGGCGTGGCTACACCTTC.

About this clonotype itself: The junction shows a germline mismatch at one end, possibly a read error. This rearrangement joins TRBV20-1 to TRBJ2-5; TRBD1 aligns across 11 bases. The CDR3 contains 15 residues. Germline-derived CDR1 and CDR2 are DFQATT and SNEGSKA (reference sequence). The CDR3 nucleotides read TGCAGTGCTGCCGTGGACAGGGGGCGTTTCGAGACCCGGTACTTC. Translated: CSAAVDRGRFETRYF.

This chain joins TRBV7-2 and TRBJ1-5; 8 bases map to TRBD1. The germline V gene has CDR1 SGHTA and CDR2 FQGNSA. Trimming cost V 4 bases and J 2 bases; bases outside gene matches: 13. The CDR3 is made up of 18 amino acids. In nucleotides, the CDR3 is TGTGCCAGCAGCTCAATAGGGGAGACAGGGGTGGGCAATCAGCCCCAGCATTTT. Its translation: CASSSIGETGVGNQPQHF.

The V and J genes are TRBV19 and TRBJ1-1; D is uncertain. Germline V gene lookup returns CDR1 LNHDA and CDR2 SQIVND (reference sequence). The V and J ends lost 0 bases and 3 bases respectively, with 11 bases between them. There are 15 residues in the CDR3. In nucleotides, the CDR3 is TGTGCCAGTAGTATAGATCGGGCGAGGGACACTGAAGCTTTCTTT. Its protein product is CASSIDRARDTEAFF.

V and J are TRBV5-1 and TRBJ1-2, with 12 bases aligning to TRBD1. CDR1 SGHRS and CDR2 YFSETQ come from the germline V gene. CDR3 size: 19 residues. Trimming removed 2 bases from V and 1 base from J; junction bases left unmatched: 12. The CDR3, as DNA: TGCGCCAGCAGCTTTGTAGGGGCCGGGACAGGGGGCCTTAACTATGGCTACACCTTC. This sequence encodes CASSFVGAGTGGLNYGYTF.

This clonotype was found a few times. The chain carries TRBV7-2 and TRBJ2-5; a weak D match, TRBD1 (6 bases). The V and J ends lost 0 bases and 4 bases respectively, with 12 bases between them. The CDR3 is made up of 15 amino acids. Germline CDR1 reads SGHTA; CDR2 reads FQGNSA. CDR3 protein: CASSLAYWGRETQYF. The CDR3 nucleotides are TGTGCCAGCAGCTTAGCGTACTGGGGGCGAGAGACCCAGTACTTC.

The V gene is TRBV14, the J gene TRBJ2-3, with TRBD2 identical over 16 bases. Germline CDR1 reads SGHDN; CDR2 reads FVKESK. The CDR3 length is 17 residues. V trimming: 2 bases; J trimming: 6 bases; junction bases outside the gene matches: 5. CDR3: CASSQLPGLAGGDTQYF. In DNA, the CDR3 is TGTGCCAGCAGCCAATTGCCGGGACTAGCGGGGGGGGATACGCAGTATTTT. The full variable domain, completed using reference TRBV14 and TRBJ2-3, is EAGVTQFPSHSVIEKGQTVTLRCDPISGHDNLYWYRRVMGKEIKFLLHFVKESKQDESGMPNNRFLAERTGGTYSTLKVQPAELEDSGVYFCASSQLPGLAGGDTQYFGPGTRLTVL.

This clonotype was seen once. J is TRBJ1-5 and V is TRBV19; D unclear. Germline V CDR1 and CDR2: LNHDA, SQIVND (reference sequence). The V and J ends lost 2 bases and 0 bases respectively, with 14 bases between them. CDR3 size: 17 residues. The DNA of the CDR3 is TGTGCCAGTAGTATAAAGCCCCTAACTTATAGCAATCAGCCCCAGCATTTT. Its translation: CASSIKPLTYSNQPQHF.

The chain uses TRBV6-1 and TRBJ1-2; no firm D call. The V end was cut by 8 bases, the J end by 5 bases, with 15 bases between. CDR3 length equals 13 residues. Germline V gene lookup returns CDR1 MNHNS and CDR2 SASEGT. The CDR3 spells CASQNALMYGYTF. The DNA for the CDR3 is TGTGCCAGCCAGAACGCACTCATGTATGGCTACACCTTC.

The rearrangement uses TRBV6-1 and TRBJ1-2; 7 bases line up with TRBD1. J was trimmed by 3 bases and V by 6 bases; bases with no gene match: 16. Germline lookup yields CDR1 MNHNS and CDR2 SASEGT. This CDR3 region has 17 residues. CDR3 nucleotides: TGTGCCAGCAGCCCGACTCCGAACAGGGGCGGGGACTATGGCTACACCTTC. Protein sequence: CASSPTPNRGGDYGYTF.

The chain is built from TRBV19 and TRBJ1-2; D remains unclear. CDR1 and CDR2 (germline): LNHDA, SQIVND (reference sequence). This CDR3 has 14 residues. V was trimmed by 5 bases and J by 6 bases, leaving 16 bases between them. This CDR3 reads CASSPRTAQNGYTF. Written as DNA, the CDR3 is TGTGCCAGTAGTCCTAGGACGGCCCAAAATGGCTACACCTTC.

The J gene is TRBJ2-5, the V gene TRBV12-5, with D unclear. V was cut by 0 bases and J by 5 bases, with 13 bases left in between. This CDR3 has 15 residues. Germline lookup yields CDR1 LGHNT and CDR2 FRNRAP. In DNA, the CDR3 is TGTGCTAGTGGTTTGGTAATAGGAGCTCTTGAGACCCAGTACTTC. Its translation: CASGLVIGALETQYF.

The chain is built from TRBV24-1 and TRBJ1-2; D gene uncertain. CDR1 is KGHDR, CDR2 SFDVKD, per germline. V lost 4 bases to trimming and J lost 4 bases, with 9 bases between them. CDR3 size: 13 residues. CDR3 amino acids: CATSEPGFYGYTF. The CDR3 bases are TGTGCCACCAGTGAACCAGGCTTCTATGGCTACACCTTC.

This chain links TRBV5-1 with TRBJ1-1; 7 bases are a match to TRBD1. The CDR3 extends over 15 amino acids. Trimming cost V 2 bases and J 1 base; bases outside gene matches: 5. Germline V lookup: CDR1 SGHRS, CDR2 YFSETQ. In nucleotides, the CDR3 is TGCGCCAGCAGCTTAGACACAGGGGCGAACACTGAAGCTTTCTTT. As protein: CASSLDTGANTEAFF.

This clonotype has a handful of counts. V usage is TRBV24-1 and J usage is TRBJ2-3, with a weak D call TRBD2 (5 bases). The V end was cut by 8 bases, the J end by 2 bases, with 10 bases between. The CDR3 extends over 13 amino acids. Germline V lookup: CDR1 KGHDR, CDR2 SFDVKD. In DNA form, the CDR3 reads TGTGCCACCAAAAAGGAGGACACAGATACGCAGTATTTT. Residues: CATKKEDTDTQYF.

The chain uses TRBV19 and TRBJ1-2; perhaps TRBD1 as D (6 bases). This CDR3 region has 15 residues. Trimming removed 5 bases at V and 5 bases at J, with 18 bases between. Germline loops: CDR1 LNHDA, CDR2 SQIVND (reference sequence). CDR3 bases: TGTGCCAGTAGTCAAAGCGGGGGCGGAGGGTATGGCTACACCTTC. Amino acid sequence: CASSQSGGGGYGYTF.

The V and J genes are TRBV14 and TRBJ1-6, with TRBD1 matching 8 bases. Per the germline V gene, CDR1 is SGHDN and CDR2 is FVKESK. The CDR3 loop spans 14 amino acids. V gave up 4 bases and J gave up 5 bases; unmatched junction bases: 1. CDR3 DNA: TGTGCCAGCAGCCGGGACAGGAATAATTCACCCCTCCACTTT. Protein product: CASSRDRNNSPLHF.

The rearrangement uses TRBV5-1 and TRBJ2-2; no firm D call. The length of the CDR3 is 15 residues. The V gene lost 0 bases and the J gene lost 2 bases, with 8 bases spanning the gap. Germline CDR1 SGHRS, CDR2 YFSETQ. The CDR3 bases are TGCGCCAGCAGCTTGGCCAGAGGAAACACCGGGGAGCTGTTTTTT. Its protein product is CASSLARGNTGELFF.

The chain joins TRBV14 to TRBJ1-3, with 7 bases matching TRBD1. There are 16 residues in the CDR3. V was clipped by 3 bases and J by 0 bases; unmatched bases: 5. Germline V gene data show CDR1 as SGHDN and CDR2 as FVKESK. Written as DNA, the CDR3 is TGTGCCAGCAGCCACAGGGCAGGGGGCTCTGGAAACACCATATATTTT. Its protein product is CASSHRAGGSGNTIYF.

The chain links TRBV15 to TRBJ2-5; no clear D. Germline V gene lookup returns CDR1 LNHNV and CDR2 YYDKDF (reference sequence). V lost 6 bases to trimming and J lost 7 bases, with 18 bases between them. The CDR3 spans 14 residues. CDR3 sequence (DNA): TGTGCCACCAGATATGGAGCAAACTCGGGGACCCAGTACTTC. Amino acid sequence: CATRYGANSGTQYF.

The V gene is TRBV6-1, the J gene TRBJ1-2; no firm D call. Deletions cut 3 bases from V and 1 base from J, with 3 bases between. Looked up from germline, CDR1 is MNHNS and CDR2 is SASEGT. This CDR3 contains 12 residues. The CDR3 DNA is TGTGCCAGCAGTGACAGTAACTATGGCTACACCTTC. It specifies CASSDSNYGYTF.

The rearrangement joins TRBV19 to TRBJ2-7; tentatively, D is TRBD1 or TRBD2 (5 bases each). CDR1 is LNHDA and CDR2 is SQIVND in the germline V gene (reference sequence). The CDR3 totals 13 residues. V lost 4 bases, J lost 3 bases, and 10 bases lay in between. The CDR3 region has the DNA TGTGCCAGTAGTAGGGGACGCGACTACGAGCAGTACTTC. Translated: CASSRGRDYEQYF.

The chain employs TRBV7-2 and TRBJ2-7; D may be TRBD2 (5 bases). The CDR3 is 14 amino acids. Germline CDR1 SGHTA, CDR2 FQGNSA. Trimming left V 1 base short and J 6 bases short, with 13 bases between. The CDR3 coding sequence is TGTGCCAGCAGCTTAGGGCTAGAAGGAGGCGAGCAGTACTTC. This codes for CASSLGLEGGEQYF.

This clonotype was counted between two and nine times. The rearrangement links TRBV15 to TRBJ1-5; D unresolved. Germline loops: CDR1 LNHNV, CDR2 YYDKDF (reference sequence). This CDR3 region has 16 residues. Trimming took off 1 base at V and 2 bases at J, with 12 bases between the two ends. The CDR3 region has the DNA TGTGCCACCAGCAGAGGTGAGGGTCGGGGCAATCAGCCCCAGCATTTT. Protein product: CATSRGEGRGNQPQHF.

This clonotype has a single count. The chain combines TRBV20-1 with TRBJ1-2; D unclear. The CDR3 is 12 amino acids. Trimming cost V 0 bases and J 7 bases, with 9 bases left between them. Germline CDR1 is DFQATT and CDR2 is SNEGSKA (reference sequence). CDR3 DNA: TGCAGTGCTAGAGACGATGGGGTTGGCTACACCTTC. Its translation is CSARDDGVGYTF.